This is a list of T cell receptor beta chains from one sample in a study of siplizumab effects on memory and regulatory T cells. Produced via immunoSEQ multiplex PCR; TCRdb's table is partial and in-frame only. The table has about 72,000 clones, under 95% seen once. The sample was CD8+ T cells sorted from blood. Receptor source: a human donor in good health. Each CDR3 is given with its conserved first and last residue. Fields, in order: clone size, D gene, J gene, V gene, CDR3 DNA, CDR3 protein. A D gene is named only where the DNA matches it firmly. Size is omitted from some rows. Given values are once, few, many or a class for expanded clones.

>-|-|TRBJ2-1|TRBV5-6
TGTGCCAGCAGCTTGGATGGTTTGAGCTCCTACAATGAGCAGTTCTTC
CASSLDGLSSYNEQFF
>-|-|TRBJ1-1|TRBV10-2
TGCGCCAGCAGCGGGGGACTACAAACTGAAGCTTTCTTT
CASSGGLQTEAFF
>-|TRBD2|TRBJ2-1|TRBV7-6
TGTGCCAGCACGCCAGGACGGACTAGCGGAAATGAGCAGTTCTTC
CASTPGRTSGNEQFF
>-|-|TRBJ2-5|TRBV27
TGTGCCAGCAGTGGGGGGCTTAGCCTAATTCAAGAGACCCAGTACTTC
CASSGGLSLIQETQYF
>-|TRBD1|TRBJ1-2|TRBV9
TGTGCCAGCAGAAACAGGGGCGGTAACTATGGCTACACCTTC
CASRNRGGNYGYTF
>-|-|TRBJ2-2|TRBV7-2
TGTGCCAGCAGCCTCTTACTACACGGGGAGCTGTTTTTT
CASSLLLHGELFF
>-|-|TRBJ1-5|TRBV7-9
TGTGCCACCGGGGGGTATCAGCCCCAGCATTTT
CATGGYQPQHF
>-|-|TRBJ1-1|TRBV4-2
TGTGCCAGCAGCCAAGATTCCCAGGCGGACACTGAAGCTTTCTTT
CASSQDSQADTEAFF
>-|TRBD1|TRBJ1-1|TRBV6-5
TGTGCCAGCAGTTCGGACAGGTTGAACACTGAAGCTTTCTTT
CASSSDRLNTEAFF
>-|-|TRBJ1-2|TRBV21-1
TGTGCCAGCAGCTACAGCGCCGGGACAGCTTATGGCTACACCTTC
CASSYSAGTAYGYTF
>-|-|TRBJ1-5|TRBV19
TGTGCCAGTACCCCTTGGGACCGACAAAATCAGCCCCAGCATTTT
CASTPWDRQNQPQHF
>-|-|TRBJ1-2|TRBV19
TGTGCCAGTAGTATTGGGCCGGGCGGGGGCTATGGCTACACCTTC
CASSIGPGGGYGYTF
>-|TRBD2|TRBJ2-3|TRBV30
TGTGCCTGGAGTCCTAGCGGGGGCACAGATACGCAGTATTTT
CAWSPSGGTDTQYF
>-|-|TRBJ2-7|TRBV5-4
TGTGCCAGCAGCTTGGTGGGGGTGGAGCAGTACTTC
CASSLVGVEQYF
>once|TRBD1|TRBJ2-1|TRBV7-9
TGTGCCAGCAGCGCCGGACAGGGGGCATATAGCTCCTACAATGAGCAGTTCTTC
CASSAGQGAYSSYNEQFF
>-|-|TRBJ2-7|TRBV19
TGTGCCAGTAGTATTCAGGAGGGTAACGAGCAGTACTTC
CASSIQEGNEQYF
>-|TRBD2|TRBJ2-5|TRBV6-6
TGTGCCACTGGGACTAGCGGGAACTGGTGGGGGACCCAGTACTTC
CATGTSGNWWGTQYF
>-|TRBD1|TRBJ1-1|TRBV19
TGTGCCAGTAGTCTCGGACAGGCGGGTTTTGAAGCTTTCTTT
CASSLGQAGFEAFF
>medium-sized|TRBD1|TRBJ2-7|TRBV2
TGTGCCAGCAGTACAAGGGACAGGACCTACGAGCAGTACTTC
CASSTRDRTYEQYF
>-|TRBD2|TRBJ2-5|TRBV9
TGTGCCAGCAGCCCCGGAACCCTAGCGGGAGGAACAGAGACCCAGTACTTC
CASSPGTLAGGTETQYF
>-|-|TRBJ1-1|TRBV7-9
TGTGCCAGCAGCTTTGGTTATGGGGTCGACACTGAAGCTTTCTTT
CASSFGYGVDTEAFF
>-|TRBD1|TRBJ1-2|TRBV27
TGTGCCAGCGGTGGGGACAGGGGACCCCACGATGGCTACACCTTC
CASGGDRGPHDGYTF
>-|-|TRBJ1-5|TRBV5-6
TGTGCCAGCAGCTTGGACGCGGACAGTGGAGAGCCCCAGCATTTT
CASSLDADSGEPQHF
>-|-|TRBJ2-7|TRBV7-9
TGTGCCAGCAGCCCGCTCCCGGGGGAACACGAGCAGTACTTC
CASSPLPGEHEQYF
>few|-|TRBJ1-5|TRBV19
TGTGCCAGTAGTATAGGGTCAGTCCACTATAATCAGCCCCAGCATTTT
CASSIGSVHYNQPQHF
>-|-|TRBJ1-1|TRBV5-1
TGCGCCAGCAGCTTCACTGAGGGGGGCTACACTGAAGCTTTCTTT
CASSFTEGGYTEAFF
>-|-|TRBJ1-5|TRBV2
TGTGCCAGCAGCGAAGGGGTGGCGGGCAATCAGCCCCAGCATTTT
CASSEGVAGNQPQHF
>-|-|TRBJ2-5|TRBV5-4
TGTGCCAGCAGACGACTAGTATTAGAGACCCAGTACTTC
CASRRLVLETQYF
>-|-|TRBJ2-3|TRBV2
TGTGCCAGCAGTGAAGATCGGCCAGATACGCAGTATTTT
CASSEDRPDTQYF
>-|-|TRBJ2-7|TRBV2
TGTGCCAACATCCGGGACACAAGCTCCTACGAGCAGTACTTC
CANIRDTSSYEQYF
>-|-|TRBJ2-6|TRBV7-3
TGTGCCAGCAGCTTGCCCTCTGGGGCCAACGTCCTGACTTTC
CASSLPSGANVLTF
>-|-|TRBJ1-1|TRBV27
TGTGCCAGCAGTTTATCTTTCTTGGGGGACGAAGCTTTCTTT
CASSLSFLGDEAFF
>-|TRBD1|TRBJ1-5|TRBV6-5
TGTGCCAGCAGTTACTCTCGGGACAGGGGGAACCAGCCCCAGCATTTT
CASSYSRDRGNQPQHF
>-|-|TRBJ2-7|TRBV27
TGTGCCAGCAGTTTATCGACTAGTGGGGGGACCGAGCAGTACTTC
CASSLSTSGGTEQYF
>once|-|TRBJ1-3|TRBV5-8
TGTGCCAGCAGCTCCGGGGTTAGCTCTGGAAACACCATATATTTT
CASSSGVSSGNTIYF
>-|-|TRBJ2-3|TRBV27
TGTGCCAGCACCCACACAGATACGCAGTATTTT
CASTHTDTQYF
>-|TRBD2|TRBJ2-3|TRBV6-5
TGTGCCAGCGGGCGAGCGGGGGGCACAGATACGCAGTATTTT
CASGRAGGTDTQYF
>-|TRBD1|TRBJ1-2|TRBV29-1
TGCAGCGTTTTTCTCCCGGGACAGACCATCTATGGCTACACCTTC
CSVFLPGQTIYGYTF
>-|-|TRBJ1-2|TRBV9
TGTGCCAGCAGCCCGGGCTATGGCTACACCTTC
CASSPGYGYTF
>-|TRBD2|TRBJ2-3|TRBV7-8
TGTGCCAGCAGCTTAGTCGCAGCGGGGCGACGCACAGATACGCAGTATTTT
CASSLVAAGRRTDTQYF
>-|-|TRBJ2-2|TRBV6-1
TGTGCCAGCGAAGACACCGGGGAGCTGTTTTTT
CASEDTGELFF
>-|-|TRBJ2-1|TRBV5-4
TGTGCCAGCAGCTCGTCGAGCTACAATGAGCAGTTCTTC
CASSSSSYNEQFF
>-|TRBD2|TRBJ2-1|TRBV11-2
TGTGCCAGCAGCTTAGATCCCCTGAGCGGGGGGCTGTACAATGAGCAGTTCTTC
CASSLDPLSGGLYNEQFF
>-|TRBD2|TRBJ2-1|TRBV14
TGTGCCAGCAGCCTCGGGACTAGCGGGATGGACTACAATGAGCAGTTCTTC
CASSLGTSGMDYNEQFF
>once|TRBD2|TRBJ2-7|TRBV7-9
TGTGCCAGCAGGGCTAGCGGGAACGACGAGCAGTACTTC
CASRASGNDEQYF